The clone carrying this T cell receptor beta chain appeared a few times. This sample was included in a study of blood T cell repertoires in COVID-19. Using immunoSEQ multiplex PCR, the repertoire was profiled, and TCRdb retains in-frame clones only, with some absent. Of about 300,000 clones in the sample, approximately 90% are singletons; the top ten hold 2% to 3%. The sample comprised peripheral blood. The receptor was derived from a young man with active or convalescent COVID-19.

In nucleotides, the CDR3 is TGTGCCAGCAGTTTTAAGTACAGGGCCCCCTATAATTCACCCCTCCACTTT. Its protein is CASSFKYRAPYNSPLHF. The rearrangement links TRBV27 to TRBJ1-6, with a possible D match to TRBD1 (6 bases). V gave up 3 bases and J gave up 2 bases, with 14 bases separating them. Germline V gene data show CDR1 as MNHEY and CDR2 as SMNVEV (reference sequence). This CDR3 is 17 amino acids long.